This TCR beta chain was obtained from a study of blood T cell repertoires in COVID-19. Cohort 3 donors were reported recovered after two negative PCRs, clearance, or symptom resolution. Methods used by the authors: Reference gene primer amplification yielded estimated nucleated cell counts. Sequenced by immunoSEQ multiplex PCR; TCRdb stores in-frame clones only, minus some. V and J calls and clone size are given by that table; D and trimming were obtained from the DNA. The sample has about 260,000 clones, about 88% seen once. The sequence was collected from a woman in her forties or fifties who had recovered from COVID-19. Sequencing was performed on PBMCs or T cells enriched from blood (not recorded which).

The CDR3 DNA reads TGCGCCAGCAGCCCCCACGGGACAGGGGGTGACGAGCAGTACTTC. Encoded protein: CASSPHGTGGDEQYF. The chain recombines TRBV5-1 with TRBJ2-7, with 11 bases aligning to TRBD1. V shed 4 bases, J shed 5 bases, and the junction held 8 bases outside the gene matches. CDR1 and CDR2 from the germline V gene are SGHRS and YFSETQ. The CDR3 totals 15 residues.